The 4 T cell receptor beta chains below come from one sample, sequenced in a study of a mutant IDH1 vaccine in newly diagnosed glioma. As for time point: week 23, last vaccination. What each vaccine dose contained was 300 ug of mutant IDH1 20-mer peptide, accompanied by topical imiquimod. Sequencing used immunoSEQ multiplex PCR; TCRdb keeps in-frame clones, though not all of them. The sample holds tens of thousands of clones, 80% seen once. Their antigen targets remain unknown. Specimen: PBMCs, collected from a glioma patient whose treatment included an IDH1 peptide vaccine. The source of these receptors is a man aged 40-49 years with glioma.

The J gene is TRBJ2-1, the V gene TRBV4-1, with 12 positions matching TRBD2. The CDR3 covers 18 residues. Germline V gene data show CDR1 as MGHRA and CDR2 as YSYEKL. J gave up 6 bases and V 6 bases, and 15 bases lay outside the gene matches. As DNA, the CDR3 is TGCGCCAGCAGACCGGGACTAGCGGGTCCCGTTCCCGGCAATGAGCAGTTCTTC. The encoded protein is CASRPGLAGPVPGNEQFF.

The rearrangement links TRBV29-1 to TRBJ1-1, with D unclear. Germline lookup yields CDR1 SQVTM and CDR2 ANQGSEA. The V end lost 6 bases, the J end lost 7 bases, and 12 bases lay between the germline ends. This CDR3 spans 11 amino acids. CDR3 residues: CSVQSEGEAFF. The CDR3 DNA sequence: TGCAGCGTACAATCGGAGGGTGAAGCTTTCTTT. Combining the CDR3 with reference TRBV29-1 and TRBJ1-1 gives the whole variable domain SAVISQKPSRDICQRGTSLTIQCQVDSQVTMMFWYRQQPGQSLTLIATANQGSEATYESGFVIDKFPISRPNLTFSTLTVSNMSPEDSSIYLCSVQSEGEAFFGQGTRLTVV.

This chain connects TRBV7-8 to TRBJ2-5, with D perhaps TRBD2 (5 bases). V dropped 2 bases and J dropped 2 bases, with 9 bases sitting between them. Germline lookup yields CDR1 SGHVS and CDR2 FQNEAQ. The CDR3 is made up of 14 amino acids. CDR3 in amino acids: CASSLRGFQETQYF. The DNA of the CDR3 is TGTGCCAGCAGCTTACGCGGGTTTCAAGAGACCCAGTACTTC.

This chain links TRBV30 with TRBJ1-2; TRBD1 agrees at 9 bases. V trimming: 8 bases; J trimming: 5 bases; junction bases outside the gene matches: 6. Germline assignment: CDR1 GTSNPN and CDR2 SVGIG (reference sequence). This CDR3 comprises 12 residues. In nucleotides, the CDR3 is TGTGCCGGACAGGGGAGGGGATATGGCTACACCTTC. It encodes CAGQGRGYGYTF.